A selection of T cell receptor beta chains follows, all from one sample in a study of TIL therapy for anti-PD-1-resistant metastatic lung cancer. Sequencing used immunoSEQ multiplex PCR; TCRdb keeps in-frame clones, though not all of them. Of roughly 58,000 clones listed, 81% are singletons. This specimen consisted of blood, obtained at baseline. The receptor source for this set is a person aged 25 to 85 with non-small cell lung cancer. The CDR3 runs from the conserved cysteine through the conserved F or W. D genes are given only for firm matches. Clone size is given for some rows only: seen once, a few or many times, or a class if the clone is expanded.

size: -
D: -
J: TRBJ2-2
V: TRBV19
CDR3: CARKATTGELFF
DNA: TGTGCCAGAAAAGCCACGACCGGGGAGCTGTTTTTT

size: -
D: -
J: TRBJ1-2
V: TRBV28
CDR3: CASTHRGSPHYGYTF
DNA: TGTGCCAGCACCCATCGGGGATCCCCTCACTATGGCTACACCTTC

size: -
D: TRBD1
J: TRBJ2-7
V: TRBV9
CDR3: CASSVRDRAHEQYF
DNA: TGTGCCAGCAGCGTCCGGGACAGGGCCCACGAGCAGTACTTC

size: -
D: -
J: TRBJ2-3
V: TRBV5-1
CDR3: CASSGPRGTDTQYF
DNA: TGCGCCAGCAGCGGACCTAGGGGCACAGATACGCAGTATTTT

size: once
D: TRBD2
J: TRBJ2-1
V: TRBV11-2
CDR3: CASSSRTSGGIEQFF
DNA: TGTGCCAGCAGCTCTCGGACTAGCGGGGGAATTGAGCAGTTCTTC

size: -
D: TRBD1
J: TRBJ2-7
V: TRBV4-2
CDR3: CASSQVDREFGEQYF
DNA: TGTGCCAGCAGCCAAGTAGACAGGGAGTTTGGGGAGCAGTACTTC

size: -
D: -
J: TRBJ2-2
V: TRBV2
CDR3: CASSRGETGELFF
DNA: TGCGCCAGTTCCAGAGGGGAAACCGGGGAGCTGTTTTTT

size: -
D: -
J: TRBJ1-2
V: TRBV19
CDR3: CASSIQGIYGYTF
DNA: TGTGCCAGTAGTATACAGGGAATCTATGGCTACACCTTC

size: -
D: TRBD1
J: TRBJ1-6
V: TRBV11-3
CDR3: CASSLGTGNNSPLHF
DNA: TGTGCCAGCAGCCTAGGGACAGGGAATAATTCACCCCTCCACTTT

size: -
D: TRBD1
J: TRBJ2-7
V: TRBV7-9
CDR3: CASSPTGTGFTGYEQYF
DNA: TGTGCCAGCAGCCCGACCGGGACAGGGTTCACAGGGTACGAGCAGTACTTC

size: -
D: TRBD1
J: TRBJ1-6
V: TRBV10-3
CDR3: CAIRGQADSPLHF
DNA: TGTGCCATCAGAGGACAGGCCGATTCACCCCTCCACTTT

size: -
D: TRBD1
J: TRBJ2-6
V: TRBV5-4
CDR3: CASSQIQTTGRAGANVLTF
DNA: TGTGCCAGCAGCCAAATCCAAACGACAGGGCGAGCTGGGGCCAACGTCCTGACTTTC